A selection of T cell receptor beta chains follows, all from one sample in a study of CD8+CD57+ T cells in acquired aplastic anemia. TCRdb processed the reads anew with MiXCR; each CDR3 protein has one entry. The top ten hold around 63% of the sample, which has approximately 81,000 distinct CDR3 sequences, 40% to 55% seen once. Material: sorted CD4+, CD8+, or CD8+CD57+ T cells (not recorded which) from PBMCs. Receptors originate from a human donor in good health, serving as a control. Each CDR3 is given with its conserved first and last residue. Each record gives: CDR3 protein, CDR3 DNA, D gene, clone size, J gene, V gene. D genes are given only for firm matches. The size of a clone is reported for some rows only, either as once, few or many, or as a class for expanded clones.

CATSDDAGTDTQYF,TGTGCCACCAGTGACGATGCCGGCACAGATACGCAGTATTTT,-,-,TRBJ2-3,TRBV24-1
CATIPTGPSSGAGVLTF,TGTGCCACCATCCCGACAGGGCCAAGCTCTGGGGCCGGCGTCCTGACTTTC,TRBD1,-,TRBJ2-6,TRBV24-1
CASSLGGGGNTEAFF,TGTGCCAGCAGCCTCGGAGGGGGGGGCAACACTGAAGCTTTCTTT,-,many,TRBJ1-1,TRBV9
CASSSSPGAIYGYTF,TGTGCCAGCAGTTCCTCACCGGGAGCGATATATGGCTACACCTTC,-,many,TRBJ1-2,TRBV12-3/TRBV12-4
CASSQGGIYEQYF,TGTGCCAGCAGCCAAGGAGGGATCTACGAGCAGTACTTC,-,many,TRBJ2-7,TRBV14
CASSWEQYF,TGTGCCAGCTCTTGGGAGCAGTACTTC,-,many,TRBJ2-7,TRBV27
CATSRGTGWSEAFF,TGTGCCACCAGCAGAGGGACAGGGTGGTCTGAAGCTTTCTTT,TRBD1,many,TRBJ1-1,TRBV15
CASSASGGRNTIYF,TGCGCCAGCAGTGCGTCGGGGGGACGAAACACCATATATTTT,-,-,TRBJ1-3,TRBV10-2
CASSWGQGDWDF,TGCGCCAGCAGCTGGGGACAGGGGGACTGGGACTTC,TRBD1,many,TRBJ2-5,TRBV5-1
CASSKTGYEQYF,TGTGCCAGCAGTAAGACAGGCTACGAGCAGTACTTC,-,-,TRBJ2-7,TRBV7-3
CATSRGDSYTGELFF,TGTGCCACCAGCAGAGGGGACAGTTACACCGGGGAGCTGTTTTTT,TRBD1,many,TRBJ2-2,TRBV15
CATSSDRVGNSPLHF,TGTGCCACCTCGAGCGACAGGGTGGGTAATTCACCCCTCCACTTT,TRBD1,-,TRBJ1-6,TRBV24-1
CSAGRNEKLFF,TGTAGCGCAGGGAGGAATGAAAAACTGTTTTTT,-,-,TRBJ1-4,TRBV28
CATSRTSGGSSYNEQFF,TGTGCCACCAGCCGGACTAGCGGGGGATCCTCCTACAATGAGCAGTTCTTC,TRBD2,once,TRBJ2-1,TRBV15
CASSAAVGYGYTF,TGTGCCAGTAGCGCAGCCGTGGGCTATGGCTACACCTTC,-,many,TRBJ1-2,TRBV19
CASSLAGNSPLHF,TGCGCCAGCAGCTTGGCCGGGAATTCACCCCTCCACTTT,-,many,TRBJ1-6,TRBV5-1
CASSVSGGNSPLHF,TGTGCCAGTAGTGTAAGCGGGGGCAATTCACCCCTCCACTTT,-,-,TRBJ1-6,TRBV19
CAINEGDTEAFF,TGTGCCATTAACGAAGGGGACACTGAAGCTTTCTTT,-,few,TRBJ1-1,TRBV10-3
CASSAEGGYEQYF,TGTGCCAGCAGCGCTGAGGGAGGGTACGAGCAGTACTTC,TRBD2,-,TRBJ2-7,TRBV9
CASSLRADTYEQYF,TGTGCCAGTAGTCTTAGGGCGGATACCTACGAGCAGTACTTC,-,many,TRBJ2-7,TRBV19
CAWTREGSTEAFF,TGTGCCTGGACAAGAGAGGGTTCCACTGAAGCTTTCTTT,-,few,TRBJ1-1,TRBV30
CASSPTASNQPQHF,TGTGCCAGCAGCCCGACAGCGAGCAATCAGCCCCAGCATTTT,-,many,TRBJ1-5,TRBV11-2
CASSRAGTEAFF,TGTGCCAGCAGCAGGGCTGGCACTGAAGCTTTCTTT,-,-,TRBJ1-1,TRBV7-9
CATSRGTTDTQYF,TGTGCCACCAGCAGAGGGACCACAGATACGCAGTATTTT,-,-,TRBJ2-3,TRBV15
CASGRDWGEEQFF,TGTGCCAGCGGCCGGGACTGGGGTGAAGAGCAGTTCTTC,-,-,TRBJ2-1,TRBV3-1
CASTPTGQQETQYF,TGTGCCAGCACTCCCACGGGACAGCAAGAGACCCAGTACTTC,TRBD1,-,TRBJ2-5,TRBV3-1
CSVSGTALDEQFF,TGCAGCGTTTCCGGGACAGCCCTGGATGAGCAGTTCTTC,TRBD1,-,TRBJ2-1,TRBV29-1
CASSYYGDNQPQHF,TGTGCCAGCAGTTACTATGGTGACAATCAGCCCCAGCATTTT,-,many,TRBJ1-5,TRBV6-6
CSAREEGLSGANVLTF,TGCAGTGCTAGAGAGGAGGGACTCTCTGGGGCCAACGTCCTGACTTTC,-,-,TRBJ2-6,TRBV20-1
CASSFLTDYNEQFF,TGTGCCAGTAGTTTCCTGACAGATTACAATGAGCAGTTCTTC,-,few,TRBJ2-1,TRBV19
CATSSVGQPQHF,TGTGCCACCAGCAGCGTGGGTCAGCCCCAGCATTTT,-,once,TRBJ1-5,TRBV15
CASSGADSPGELFF,TGTGCCAGCAGTGGAGCCGACTCCCCCGGGGAGCTGTTTTTT,-,many,TRBJ2-2,TRBV2
CASSLWNLQETQYF,TGTGCCAGCAGCTTATGGAATCTCCAAGAGACCCAGTACTTC,-,many,TRBJ2-5,TRBV7-2
CASVPPRSPSSYNEQFF,TGCGCCAGCGTTCCCCCCCGGTCACCGAGCTCCTACAATGAGCAGTTCTTC,-,many,TRBJ2-1,TRBV10-1
CASRRGLRDQETQYF,TGTGCCAGTAGGAGAGGACTCAGAGACCAAGAGACCCAGTACTTC,-,once,TRBJ2-5,TRBV19
CSAREGWRTDTQYF,TGCAGTGCTAGAGAGGGGTGGCGCACAGATACGCAGTATTTT,-,once,TRBJ2-3,TRBV29-1
CASSFGGGVETQYF,TGTGCCAGCAGCTTTGGGGGGGGCGTAGAGACCCAGTACTTC,-,-,TRBJ2-5,TRBV7-3
CANPGTGYF,TGTGCCAATCCCGGGACAGGGTATTTT,TRBD1,-,TRBJ2-3,TRBV12-3/TRBV12-4
CASSRSGGEQETQHF,TGTGCCAGCAGCCGCAGCGGGGGGGAACAAGAGACCCAGCACTTC,TRBD2,-,TRBJ2-5,TRBV4-2
CASSKDSNYGYTF,TGCGCCAGCAGCAAGGACAGTAACTATGGCTACACCTTC,-,-,TRBJ1-2,TRBV7-9
CSWTSSLSEQFF,TGCAGTTGGACTAGCTCCCTCTCAGAGCAGTTCTTC,TRBD2,-,TRBJ2-1,TRBV29-1
CAIRGGYGYTF,TGTGCCATCAGGGGGGGTTATGGCTACACCTTC,-,-,TRBJ1-2,TRBV10-3
CATSDLTGDQETQYF,TGTGCCACCAGTGATTTAACAGGGGACCAAGAGACCCAGTACTTC,TRBD1,-,TRBJ2-5,TRBV24-1
CASSVEVGDTQYF,TGTGCCAGCAGCGTAGAAGTAGGGGATACGCAGTATTTT,-,-,TRBJ2-3,TRBV9
CASSLPGHGYGYTF,TGTGCCAGCAGCCTACCGGGACATGGATATGGCTACACCTTC,-,-,TRBJ1-2,TRBV9
CASSQSNSPLHF,TGTGCCAGCAGCCAGTCCAATTCACCCCTCCACTTT,-,-,TRBJ1-6,TRBV2
CASSLPSGAANEQFF,TGTGCCAGCAGCTTGCCTAGCGGGGCCGCAAATGAGCAGTTCTTC,TRBD2,-,TRBJ2-1,TRBV5-6
CASFRQGSTEAFF,TGTGCCAGCTTCCGACAGGGGAGCACTGAAGCTTTCTTT,TRBD1,-,TRBJ1-1,TRBV3-1